The clone carrying this T cell receptor beta chain has more than one count but fewer than ten. TCR beta cDNA came from roughly 0.45 ug total RNA, primed with a constant-region primer. Three nested multiplex PCR rounds of slightly modified ARM-PCR generated TCR beta libraries. Forward primers for TRBV1-TRBV30 and a C-beta reverse primer served the first two PCR rounds, at approximately 10 cycles each. One entry per CDR3 protein, called by TCRdb with MiXCR from the multiplex PCR reads. The table shows approximately 320,000 distinct CDR3 sequences, with almost 60% occurring only once. This sample was taken from a study of tumor-infiltrating lymphocytes in primary liver carcinoma. Study-wide background: In every tissue type, samples returned a similar yield of roughly 3.5 to 7.13 million productive TCRbeta reads.

Both blood RNA, taken from unsorted whole blood, and germline DNA were extracted. Germline V gives CDR1 SNHLY, CDR2 FYNNEI. The V and J ends lost 7 bases and 0 bases respectively, with 9 bases between them. This CDR3 spans 14 amino acids. Sequencing input: peripheral blood. The rearrangement links TRBV2 to TRBJ2-2; TRBD1 might be the D (6 bases). The TCR sequence derives from a woman in her thirties with primary liver carcinoma and hepatitis B virus infection. The CDR3 nucleotides are TGTGCCAGCACAGACAGGCCGAACACCGGGGAGCTGTTTTTT. Translation gives CASTDRPNTGELFF. The entire variable domain, with the rest obtained from reference TRBV2 and TRBJ2-2, is as follows: EPEVTQTPSHQVTQMGQEVILRCVPISNHLYFYWYRQILGQKVEFLVSFYNNEISEKSEIFDDQFSVERPDGSNFTLKIRSTKLEDSAMYFCASTDRPNTGELFFGEGSRLTVL.